The present entry profiles one T cell receptor beta chain with its context. Its antigen remains unknown. Described time point: newly diagnosed GD, antithyroid drugs for less than 3 months. The TCR library used RNA extracted from PBMCs. Trimming left V 0 bases short and J 4 bases short, with 8 bases between. The CDR3 runs to 14 residues. In germline, CDR1 is SGDLS, CDR2 YYNGEE. This specimen belongs to a study of regulatory T cells in long-lasting Graves disease. Study results and caveats: Persistent disease preferred TRBV28, TRBJ1-2 and TRBJ2-5; new disease, TRBV20-1 and TRBJ2-1.

Assembly of TCR beta libraries relied on iRepertoire HTBI primers together with Arm-PCR of CDR3 regions. TCRdb fed the multiplex PCR reads into MiXCR, producing one record per CDR3 protein. This sample yields some 400,000 distinct CDR3 sequences, of which more than 12% are seen a single time; 16% belongs to the top ten. These data were likewise used in another study, on T cells in Graves' hyperthyroidism and ophthalmopathy. From that study: A lack of ophthalmopathy progression within 18 months defined stable Graves' hyperthyroidism. The model foresaw ophthalmopathy a median roughly 6 months prior to onset.

This material consisted of peripheral blood mononuclear cells (PBMCs), taken at new diagnosis, from a patient treated with antithyroid drugs. This TCR was sampled from a woman aged 25-40 years with Graves disease. V and J are TRBV9 and TRBJ2-1; possibly TRBD2 for D (5 bases). CDR3: CASSVGGGYNEQFF. The CDR3 nucleotides are TGTGCCAGCAGCGTAGGAGGAGGATACAATGAGCAGTTCTTC. Drawing the rest from reference TRBV9 and TRBJ2-1, the complete variable domain is DSGVTQTPKHLITATGQRVTLRCSPRSGDLSVYWYQQSLDQGLQFLIQYYNGEERAKGNILERFSAQQFPDLHSELNLSSLELGDSALYFCASSVGGGYNEQFFGPGTRLTVL.